Below, 13 T cell receptor beta chains from the same sample are listed, as sequenced in a study of Graves' ophthalmopathy and Graves' hyperthyroidism (dated by TCRdb to 2016 to 2019). Sequenced on an Illumina HiSeq 2000. For repertoire sequencing, TCR beta CDR3 regions were amplified from RNA transcripts. HTBI primers and the Qiagen OneStep RT-PCR kit were used in a first-round RT-PCR, which was followed by a second-round multiplex PCR, size selection and purification. The public sequencing data were trimmed at Q25 with fastp and processed into clonotypes with MiXCR by TCRdb, which kept only in-frame beta chains. Each CDR3 protein gets just one entry, which takes the most common genes and DNA from the rows behind it. The sample table contains 450,000 to 600,000 distinct CDR3 sequences; only one count was recorded for under 45% of them. About 4.1% of the sample belongs to the ten largest clones. Sequenced input: peripheral blood or thyroid tissue (not recorded which). The receptors were sampled from an adult man with Graves' hyperthyroidism.

This chain joins TRBV12-3 or TRBV12-4 and TRBJ1-1, with D perhaps matching TRBD1 (5 bases). The CDR3 spans 16 residues. The V end lost 2 bases, the J end lost 4 bases, and 17 bases lay between the germline ends. DNA for the CDR3: TGTGCCAGCAGTTTAAAGGGAGAGGGGCCAAGCACTGAAGCTTTCTTT. Its protein product is CASSLKGEGPSTEAFF.

This clonotype was recorded at least ten times. The chain employs TRBV7-9 and TRBJ1-4; unclear D gene. The CDR3 has 15 amino acids. V gave up 5 bases and J gave up 3 bases, with 13 bases separating them. CDR1 is SEHNR, CDR2 FQNEAQ, per germline (reference sequence). In DNA, the CDR3 is TGTGCCAGCAGCCCGTTTACCGGGGCTAATGAAAAACTGTTTTTT. Amino acid sequence: CASSPFTGANEKLFF.

This clonotype was recorded many times. The chain recombines TRBV20-1 with TRBJ2-7, with 10 bases fitting TRBD1. The CDR3 length is 14 residues. J gave up 4 bases and V 5 bases, and 8 bases lay outside the gene matches. Germline V lookup: CDR1 DFQATT, CDR2 SNEGSKA (reference sequence). CDR3 sequence reads: CSASGTGDMYEQYF. CDR3 in DNA: TGCAGTGCTTCCGGGACAGGGGATATGTACGAGCAGTACTTC.

CDR3 nucleotide sequence: TGCAGCCTTGGGCCCGGAAACACCATATATTTT. As protein: CSLGPGNTIYF. The chain couples TRBV29-1 to TRBJ1-3; D remains unclear. Deletions cut 8 bases from V and 4 bases from J, with 9 bases between. The CDR3 runs to 11 residues. The V gene's germline CDR1 is SQVTM and CDR2 ANQGSEA.

The CDR3 DNA is TGCAGCGTTGAACAGGGACTAGCGGGGGGGCCCTACAATGAGCAGTTCTTC. Translated: CSVEQGLAGGPYNEQFF. This chain connects TRBV29-1 to TRBJ2-1; 16 bases line up with TRBD2. CDR1 and CDR2 (germline): SQVTM, ANQGSEA. Trimming at V came to 2 bases and at J to 2 bases, leaving 3 bases not matched to a gene. CDR3 length equals 17 residues.

This clonotype was counted at least ten times. This chain links TRBV13 with TRBJ1-3; D gene unclear. V dropped 5 bases and J dropped 1 base, with 15 bases sitting between them. Germline V gene lookup returns CDR1 PRHDT and CDR2 FYEKMQ (reference sequence). The CDR3 is 16 amino acids. The CDR3 reads CASSAVGRGSGNTIYF. In DNA form, the CDR3 reads TGTGCCAGCAGCGCCGTCGGACGGGGATCTGGAAACACCATATATTTT.

The gene calls are TRBV4-2 and TRBJ2-7; the match to TRBD2 covers 9 bases. In germline, CDR1 is LGHNA, CDR2 YNFKEQ. V was pared by 0 bases and J by 2 bases, with 2 bases of the junction left unmatched. This CDR3 comprises 15 residues. The CDR3 region has the DNA TGTGCCAGCAGCCAAGAGCTAGCGGGGACCTACGAGCAGTACTTC. Amino acid sequence: CASSQELAGTYEQYF.

The rearrangement links TRBV20-1 to TRBJ1-1; D is unresolved. CDR3 length equals 13 residues. With 1 base removed from V and 3 bases from J, the gap between germline ends came to 9 bases. Germline CDR1 is DFQATT and CDR2 is SNEGSKA (reference sequence). CDR3 nucleotide sequence: TGCAGTGCTAGAGGTTTCGGCGACACTGAAGCTTTCTTT. Its translation is CSARGFGDTEAFF.

This clonotype was counted between two and nine times. The chain couples TRBV20-1 to TRBJ2-7; 7 bases agree with TRBD2. The J call may be incorrect, as the DNA end agrees better with TRBJ2-1. CDR1 DFQATT and CDR2 SNEGSKA come from the germline V gene (reference sequence). The CDR3 length is 11 residues. As DNA, the CDR3 is TGCAGTGCTAGCGAGGGACTAGAGCAGTTCTTC. The encoded protein is CSASEGLEQFF.

This rearrangement joins TRBV7-6 to TRBJ1-1; 7 positions agree with TRBD1. Germline CDR1 reads SGHVS; CDR2 reads FNYEAQ. Trimming cost V 5 bases and J 0 bases; bases outside gene matches: 9. The CDR3 has 16 residues. The CDR3 coding sequence is TGTGCCAGCAGCCGTTCCGGGACAGTCATGAACACTGAAGCTTTCTTT. It specifies CASSRSGTVMNTEAFF.

As for this clonotype: One end of the junction varies from germline; a read error may be responsible. The rearrangement joins TRBV15 to TRBJ1-2, with 8 bases lining up with TRBD1. The CDR3 spans 15 residues. Per germline, CDR1 LNHNV and CDR2 YYDKDF (reference sequence). This chain's CDR3 is CAASSLAGGQRGYTF. For the CDR3, the DNA is TGTGCCGCCAGCAGCTTGGCAGGGGGCCAGAGAGGCTACACCTTC.

In DNA form, the CDR3 reads TGTGCCATCAGTTTGGGGACGCGCGGGGCACCCCTCCACTTT. Residues: CAISLGTRGAPLHF. The chain uses TRBV10-3 and TRBJ1-6; D perhaps matches TRBD1 (5 bases). From germline, CDR1 is ENHRY and CDR2 SYGVKD. The V end was cut by 5 bases, the J end by 11 bases, with 16 bases between. There are 14 residues in the CDR3.

This clonotype was observed once. This may be a read error: a much more frequent sequence differs by one nucleotide. The V call is TRBV7-3, the J call TRBJ2-5; D may be TRBD1 (6 bases). The length of the CDR3 is 12 residues. Germline V lookup: CDR1 SGHTA, CDR2 FQGTGA. The CDR3 spells CASRRGQEAQYF. In nucleotides, the CDR3 is TGTGCCAGCAGACGGGGACAAGAGGCCCAGTACTTC.